The TCR beta chain under discussion was sequenced for a study of T cell repertoires in cytomegalovirus infection. Only a few counts were recorded for this clonotype. Each CDR3 protein is one row after TCRdb ran MiXCR on the reads. The sample consists of around 280,000 distinct CDR3 sequences, roughly an eighth of them appearing once. Trimming took 3 bases from V and 0 from J, leaving 15 bases between them. This CDR3 contains 17 residues. CDR1 and CDR2 (germline): SEHNR, FQNEAQ (reference sequence). Sequencing was done on a sample of PBMCs. The V and J genes are TRBV7-9 and TRBJ1-5; TRBD1 might be the D (5 bases). The origin of this receptor is a human donor in good health (CMV status not recorded). Some clones in this sample may be carry-over from other donors' samples. The CDR3 DNA reads as TGTGCCAGCAGCTTTGGATCAGGGAGGGGTAGCAATCAGCCCCAGCATTTT. Its translation: CASSFGSGRGSNQPQHF. Full variable domain (outside the CDR3, taken from reference TRBV7-9 and TRBJ1-5): DTGVSQNPRHKITKRGQNVTFRCDPISEHNRLYWYRQTLGQGPEFLTYFQNEAQLEKSRLLSDRFSAERPKGSFSTLEIQRTEQGDSAMYLCASSFGSGRGSNQPQHFGDGTRLSIL.